One sample yielded the 10 T cell receptor beta chains listed below, sequenced in a study of T cells after yellow fever vaccination. TCRdb re-called the 5' RACE reads through MiXCR, storing one row per CDR3 protein. The sample lists under 250,000 distinct CDR3 sequences, 3% to 4% occurring once. The starting material was CD4+ T cells sorted from PBMCs, obtained 10 days after the yellow fever booster vaccination. Every receptor here comes from a man aged 18 to 30 who received the YFV17D yellow fever vaccine.

This clonotype was recorded a few times. This sequence joins TRBV5-6 and TRBJ2-3, with TRBD2 as a possible D gene (7 bases). Germline V lookup: CDR1 SGHDT, CDR2 YYEEEE. V was pared by 6 bases and J by 8 bases, with 19 bases between. This CDR3 has 14 residues. DNA of the CDR3: TGTGCCAGCACCACGCGGGGGCTACGAGGTACGCAGTATTTT. Translating it yields CASTTRGLRGTQYF.

The rearrangement links TRBV20-1 to TRBJ1-2, with a weak D call TRBD1 (5 bases). This CDR3 is built from 12 residues. Germline values: CDR1 DFQATT, CDR2 SNEGSKA (reference sequence). V was shortened by 4 bases and J by 4 bases, with 10 bases between the two germline ends. CDR3 region: CSATEGTYGYTF. As DNA, the CDR3 is TGCAGTGCTACAGAGGGGACCTATGGCTACACCTTC.

This chain joins TRBV4-2 and TRBJ1-1; 10 bases agree with TRBD1. V lost 4 bases to trimming and J lost 3 bases; unmatched junction nucleotides: 5. This CDR3 has 15 residues. Looked up from germline, CDR1 is LGHNA and CDR2 is YNFKEQ. CDR3 protein: CASSPGQGGDTEAFF. The CDR3 DNA reads TGTGCCAGCAGCCCAGGACAGGGGGGTGACACTGAAGCTTTCTTT.

This clonotype showed up just a few times. V usage is TRBV6-1 and J usage is TRBJ2-3; 8 bases align to TRBD2. Germline CDR1 reads MNHNS; CDR2 reads SASEGT. CDR3 length: 14 residues. J lost 1 base, V lost 4 bases, and 1 base had no gene match. CDR3: CASSAGGGTDTQYF. The CDR3 DNA reads as TGTGCCAGCAGTGCGGGGGGGGGCACAGATACGCAGTATTTT.

This clonotype occurred many times. This sequence joins TRBV7-8 and TRBJ2-3, with D unresolved. The CDR3 length is 12 residues. Germline V gene data show CDR1 as SGHVS and CDR2 as FQNEAQ. Between the trimmed V and J ends, which lost 3 bases and 3 bases, there was a span of 4 bases. The DNA of the CDR3 is TGTGCCAGCAGCTTTCAAACAGATACGCAGTATTTT. Encoded protein: CASSFQTDTQYF.

This clonotype was recorded a few times. V gene TRBV6-6 combines with J gene TRBJ2-1, with D perhaps TRBD1 (5 bases). Trimming removed 6 bases from V and 7 bases from J, with 13 bases in between. Per germline, CDR1 MNHNY and CDR2 SVGAGI (reference sequence). The CDR3 sequence is 13 residues long. CDR3 bases: TGTGCCAGCAGCGCCACGACAGTTAATGAGCAGTTCTTC. Its translation is CASSATTVNEQFF.

Ten or more counts support this clonotype. The chain links TRBV7-2 to TRBJ1-4; 7 bases are a match to TRBD1. The CDR3 contains 14 residues. Germline CDR1 is SGHTA and CDR2 is FQGNSA. J was trimmed by 8 bases and V by 5 bases; bases with no gene match: 8. The CDR3 sequence: CASSTRTGIEKLFF. The CDR3 nucleotides read TGTGCCAGCAGCACGAGGACAGGCATCGAAAAACTGTTTTTT.

The rearrangement joins TRBV4-2 to TRBJ2-1, with D perhaps matching TRBD1 (6 bases). The CDR3 sequence is 16 residues long. CDR1 is LGHNA, CDR2 YNFKEQ, per germline. Trimming stripped 1 base from V and 0 bases from J, with 10 bases between. Here the CDR3 reads CASSQARGSSYNEQFF. CDR3 nucleotides: TGTGCCAGCAGCCAAGCCAGGGGTAGCTCCTACAATGAGCAGTTCTTC.

This clonotype was seen a few times. This chain joins TRBV20-1 and TRBJ1-5; no clear D gene. The CDR3 length is 14 residues. Looked up from germline, CDR1 is DFQATT and CDR2 is SNEGSKA (reference sequence). The germline V and J ends were trimmed by 5 bases and 7 bases, with 18 bases remaining between them. This CDR3 is CSAHMGSGEQPQHF. DNA of the CDR3: TGCAGTGCTCACATGGGCTCCGGGGAACAGCCCCAGCATTTT.

This CDR3 is CASSPYRGLTGNTIYF. Written as DNA, the CDR3 is TGTGCCAGCAGTCCTTACAGGGGGTTAACGGGAAACACCATATATTTT. This chain joins TRBV28 and TRBJ1-3; the match to TRBD1 covers 8 bases. Germline loops: CDR1 MDHEN, CDR2 SYDVKM. The CDR3 loop spans 16 amino acids. V lost 5 bases and J lost 4; bases outside the gene matches: 10.